Listed below are T cell receptor beta chains from one sample, sequenced in a study of blood T cell repertoires in COVID-19. Repertoires were generated with immunoSEQ multiplex PCR, while TCRdb's copy carries only in-frame clones and drops some. The data contain over 200,000 clones, 60% to 75% of them singletons. Sequencing used peripheral blood. The receptor set was obtained from a woman aged 80 or over with acute or convalescent COVID-19. Both conserved end residues are part of each CDR3. The order of the fields is D gene, J gene, V gene, clone size, CDR3 DNA, CDR3 protein. D genes are given only for firm matches. Rows may omit the clone size; those that give it use once, few, many or a size class.

. TRBJ1-5 TRBV6-6 . TGTGCCAGCAGTTACGTCGGGAATCAGCCCCAGCATTTT CASSYVGNQPQHF
. TRBJ1-1 TRBV20-1 . TGCAGTGCTAGTCTGGGACTACCCACTGAAGCTTTCTTT CSASLGLPTEAFF
TRBD1 TRBJ2-3 TRBV2 . TGTGCCAGCAGTGAAACTGGACAGGGGGAAGATACGCAGTATTTT CASSETGQGEDTQYF
TRBD2 TRBJ2-7 TRBV4-2 . TGTGCCAGCAGCCCGGAACTACTAGCGGGATCCTACGAGCAGTACTTC CASSPELLAGSYEQYF
. TRBJ1-5 TRBV12-5 . TGTGCTAGTGGTTTGCCCTATCAGCCCCAGCATTTT CASGLPYQPQHF
. TRBJ1-1 TRBV19 few TGTGCCAGTAGTATGGGGGCCGGGACGGTGAACACTGAAGCTTTCTTT CASSMGAGTVNTEAFF
TRBD2 TRBJ2-1 TRBV5-1 . TGCGCCAGCAGCTGGTCCCCCGGGAATAGCGGGGTTTACAATGAGCAGTTCTTC CASSWSPGNSGVYNEQFF
TRBD1 TRBJ1-2 TRBV6-5 . TGTGCCAGCAGTTACCGTACAGGGGTGGGAGGCTACACCTTC CASSYRTGVGGYTF
. TRBJ2-3 TRBV29-1 . TGCAGCGGCCTTGGGACACCTTCTAGCACAGATACGCAGTATTTT CSGLGTPSSTDTQYF
. TRBJ1-1 TRBV5-1 . TGCGCCAGCAGCTTGGGTGAGCTCATGAACACTGAAGCTTTCTTT CASSLGELMNTEAFF
TRBD2 TRBJ2-5 TRBV4-3 once TGCGCCAGCAGCCAAGATCGGCTAGCGGCGGGAGAGACCCAGTACTTC CASSQDRLAAGETQYF
. TRBJ1-6 TRBV7-2 . TGTGCCAGCAGCTTAGATGCAGGGTCCACCTATAATTCACCCCTCCACTTT CASSLDAGSTYNSPLHF
TRBD2 TRBJ2-7 TRBV28 few TGTGCCAGCACCCCGGGGGGTTCCTTCTCCTACGAGCAGTACTTC CASTPGGSFSYEQYF
TRBD1 TRBJ1-4 TRBV2 . TGTGCCAGCGGGACAGGGAGAACCTCAACTAATGAAAAACTGTTTTTT CASGTGRTSTNEKLFF
TRBD1 TRBJ1-5 TRBV7-8 . TGTGCCAGCAGCTTAAGGTTGATGACAGGGGGCGTCAATCAGCCCCAGCATTTT CASSLRLMTGGVNQPQHF
TRBD1 TRBJ1-4 TRBV27 . TGTGCCAGCAGTTTATTGGAACAGGGGGATGAAAAACTGTTTTTT CASSLLEQGDEKLFF
. TRBJ2-7 TRBV6-5 . TGTGCCAGCAGTTACTCTGCCAGGGCCGCATACGAGCAGTACTTC CASSYSARAAYEQYF
. TRBJ1-4 TRBV6-5 . TGTGCCAGCAGCCCCCTAGAGAATGAAAAACTGTTTTTT CASSPLENEKLFF
TRBD1 TRBJ1-2 TRBV12-3/TRBV12-4 . TGTGCCAGCAGTTTAGTGACAGGGTATGGCTACACCTTC CASSLVTGYGYTF
TRBD2 TRBJ2-5 TRBV18 . TGTGCCAGCTCACCACGGACTAGCGGCGTGACCCAGTACTTC CASSPRTSGVTQYF
. TRBJ1-2 TRBV18 . TGTGCCAGCTCACCAAATCAAGGGAGAGAAGGCTACACCTTC CASSPNQGREGYTF
TRBD1 TRBJ1-5 TRBV6-1 few TGTGCCAGCAGTGAGATGCGACAGGGTGATCAGCCCCAGCATTTT CASSEMRQGDQPQHF
. TRBJ2-2 TRBV7-9 many TGTGCCAGCAGCTTATCGCCTGGCCTAGCTGAGAGCACCGGGGAGCTGTTTTTT CASSLSPGLAESTGELFF
TRBD2 TRBJ2-1 TRBV6-2/TRBV6-3 few TGTGCCAGCAGCCTTGGACTAGCCGCGTTCTTC CASSLGLAAFF